The 28 T cell receptor beta chains reported below all come from one sample, sequenced in a study of blood T cells in healthy people across ages (dated by TCRdb to the mid-2010s). To prepare the library, 5' RACE was applied. Sequencing instrument: Illumina HiSeq 2500. A second 7 to 11 cycle PCR used a sample-barcoded 5' primer and a J-beta primer mix. The public reads were reprocessed in TCRdb via fastp at Q25 and MiXCR, keeping in-frame beta chains. Identical CDR3 protein sequences are pooled into one entry, listed with their most common genes and DNA. The sample table holds roughly 680,000 distinct CDR3 sequences, of which over 40% were seen once. Clones ranked in the top ten supply about 14% of the sample. Source material: blood. All receptors come from a woman of 80 years or more in good health.

In its sample, this clonotype was seen once. A much larger clone lies one base from this, so it may be a read error. J is TRBJ2-1 and V is TRBV20-1; 9 bases map to TRBD1. V was pared by 6 bases and J by 13 bases, with 16 bases of the junction left unmatched. The germline V gene encodes CDR1 DFQATT and CDR2 SNEGSKA (reference sequence). This CDR3 region has 14 residues. Here the CDR3 DNA reads TGCAGTGCAGAACAGACAGGGGGAATAGAGACCCAGTTCTTC. Its protein product is CSAEQTGGIETQFF.

This clonotype was seen a few times. A much more abundant neighbour one base away suggests this may be a read error. The chain has TRBV2 and TRBJ2-7; 8 nucleotides agree with TRBD1. In germline, CDR1 is SNHLY, CDR2 FYNNEI. CDR3 length: 16 residues. The V gene end was trimmed by 4 bases and the J gene end by 7 bases; junction bases not matched to a gene: 15. CDR3 protein: CASSGGQVGSYNEQYF. The CDR3 nucleotides are TGTGCCAGCAGTGGGGGACAGGTTGGGAGCTACAATGAGCAGTACTTC.

V gene TRBV20-1 combines with J gene TRBJ2-4; possible D gene TRBD2, 6 bases. The DNA matches TRBJ2-5 better at its end, which makes the J call doubtful. CDR3 length: 15 amino acids. Germline V CDR1 and CDR2: DFQATT, SNEGSKA (reference sequence). The CDR3 protein is CSAGGARLGSETQYF. CDR3 sequence (DNA): TGCAGTGCTGGAGGGGCGCGCTTAGGCTCTGAGACCCAGTACTTC.

This rearrangement joins TRBV4-1 to TRBJ1-2; 7 bases are shared with TRBD1. CDR3 length equals 15 residues. CDR1 is MGHRA, CDR2 YSYEKL, per germline. Trimming took 1 base from V and 6 from J; bases not matched to a gene: 8. The CDR3 protein is CASSQVIPTGDGYTF. The CDR3 coding sequence is TGCGCCAGCAGCCAAGTCATCCCTACAGGGGATGGCTACACCTTC.

Regarding this clonotype: A much larger clone is a single base away; this may be a read error. The chain combines TRBV12-3 or TRBV12-4 with TRBJ2-4; D tentatively fits TRBD1 or TRBD2 (5 bases each). Trimming cost V 2 bases and J 6 bases, with 8 bases left between them. The CDR3 spans 13 residues. The CDR3 DNA is TGTGCCAGCAGTTTAAGTGGGGGAAACATTCAGTACTTC. It encodes CASSLSGGNIQYF.

This clonotype was seen a few times. A much larger clone differs from this one at a single base, so this may be a read error. In DNA, the CDR3 is TGCAGTGCTAGAGATCTGCTCGCGACTAGCGGGAGCTACGAGCAGTACTTC. Its protein is CSARDLLATSGSYEQYF. The gene calls are TRBV20-1 and TRBJ2-7, with 12 bases matching TRBD2. This CDR3 contains 17 residues. V dropped 0 bases and J dropped 3; count of bases not matched to a gene: 9. CDR1 is DFQATT and CDR2 is SNEGSKA in the germline V gene (reference sequence).

This chain joins TRBV27 and TRBJ2-3, with TRBD1 as a possible D gene (6 bases). Per the germline V gene, CDR1 is MNHEY and CDR2 is SMNVEV (reference sequence). This CDR3 has 15 amino acids. Trimming stripped 6 bases from V and 3 bases from J, with 16 bases between. CDR3 amino acids: CASRTRPGATDTQYF. The CDR3 nucleotides read TGTGCCAGCAGGACCCGGCCAGGGGCAACAGATACGCAGTATTTT.

V usage is TRBV2 and J usage is TRBJ2-1; D is uncertain. The J call may be mistaken, given a closer DNA end match to TRBJ2-7. This CDR3 region has 16 residues. The germline gives CDR1 SNHLY, CDR2 FYNNEI. The CDR3 coding sequence is TGTGCCAGCAGTGATCCTTCGGCGAGCTCCTACAATGAGCAGTACTTC. Translation: CASSDPSASSYNEQYF.

The chain couples TRBV10-3 to TRBJ2-7; no firm D call. This CDR3 region has 16 residues. The germline CDR1 and CDR2 sequences are ENHRY and SYGVKD. The ends were cut back, 8 bases at V and 0 bases at J, with 20 bases in the middle. CDR3 sequence: CAIPPTMKLSSYEQYF. The CDR3 DNA reads TGTGCCATCCCCCCTACTATGAAACTCAGCTCCTACGAGCAGTACTTC.

This clonotype was found once. This chain joins TRBV6-6 and TRBJ2-1; the D is unclear. Germline assignment: CDR1 MNHNY and CDR2 SVGAGI (reference sequence). Trimming shortened V by 2 bases and J by 2 bases, and 10 bases separated the two germline ends. CDR3 size: 15 residues. DNA of the CDR3: TGTGCCAGCAGTTACCCACAGAGCCCCTACAATGAGCAGTTCTTC. Translation: CASSYPQSPYNEQFF.

This chain uses TRBV5-1 with TRBJ2-1; tentative D call: TRBD2 (7 bases). Trimming removed 4 bases at V and 10 bases at J, with 21 bases between. Germline CDR1 is SGHRS and CDR2 is YFSETQ. The CDR3 is 15 amino acids. The CDR3 spells CASSRTRGVRGEQFF. The CDR3 DNA is TGCGCCAGCAGCCGGACTAGGGGGGTACGGGGGGAGCAGTTCTTC.

The chain is built from TRBV11-1 and TRBJ2-1; TRBD2 matches 8 bases. The CDR3 has 17 residues. CDR1 is SGHAT, CDR2 FQDESV, per germline (reference sequence). Germline trimming cut 0 bases from V and 4 bases from J; bases unmatched to any gene: 8. CDR3 nucleotides: TGTGCCAGCAGCTTAGCGCTTTTAGCGGGACCTTACAATGAGCAGTTCTTC. Translating it yields CASSLALLAGPYNEQFF. Supplemented by reference TRBV11-1 and TRBJ2-1, the full variable domain reads EAEVAQSPRYKITEKSQAVAFWCDPISGHATLYWYRQILGQGPELLVQFQDESVVDDSQLPKDRFSAERLKGVDSTLKIQPAELGDSAMYLCASSLALLAGPYNEQFFGPGTRLTVL.

The table lists this clonotype with a few counts. The chain combines TRBV7-2 with TRBJ2-2; possibly TRBD2 for D (7 bases). V lost 2 bases, J lost 2 bases, and 15 bases lay in between. Per germline, CDR1 SGHTA and CDR2 FQGNSA. The CDR3 is 17 amino acids. Here the CDR3 reads CASSLRGGQGNTGELFF. The CDR3 nucleotides are TGTGCCAGCAGCTTAAGGGGGGGGCAGGGCAACACCGGGGAGCTGTTTTTT. The full variable domain, in which reference TRBV7-2 and TRBJ2-2 provide the parts outside the CDR3, is GAGVSQSPSNKVTEKGKDVELRCDPISGHTALYWYRQSLGQGLEFLIYFQGNSAPDKSGLPSDRFSAERTGGSVSTLTIQRTQQEDSAVYLCASSLRGGQGNTGELFFGEGSRLTVL.

This clonotype has just one count. One junction end does not reproduce the germline sequence, and a read error may be involved. The V gene is TRBV6-2 or TRBV6-3, the J gene TRBJ2-7, with D maybe TRBD1 (5 bases). The V gene's germline CDR1 is MNHEY and CDR2 SVGEGT. This CDR3 has 14 residues. This CDR3 reads CASIYGGASYEQYF. Written as DNA, the CDR3 is TGTGCCAGCATTTACGGTGGGGCGTCCTACGAGCAGTACTTC.

The rearrangement links TRBV5-1 to TRBJ2-1, with 10 bases that match TRBD1. Per the germline V gene, CDR1 is SGHRS and CDR2 is YFSETQ. This CDR3 contains 15 residues. The trim removed 4 bases at V and 6 bases at J, leaving 7 bases unmatched. CDR3 DNA: TGCGCCAGCAGCCCACGGACAGGGGGTGGCAATGAGCAGTTCTTC. It specifies CASSPRTGGGNEQFF.

The chain has TRBV12-3 or TRBV12-4 and TRBJ2-1; weak D call: TRBD1 (6 bases). The V end was cut by 5 bases, the J end by 7 bases, with 15 bases between. This CDR3 spans 14 amino acids. The CDR3 coding sequence is TGTGCCAGCAGTCACAGGGCATTGAAGAATGAGCAGTTCTTC. Translated, it gives CASSHRALKNEQFF.

This clonotype was seen once. The chain combines TRBV5-5 with TRBJ2-5; 7 positions agree with TRBD1. Germline-derived CDR1 and CDR2 are SGHKS and YYEKEE (reference sequence). The CDR3 is 16 residues long. The J segment lost 4 bases and the V segment lost 1 base, leaving 10 bases of the junction unmatched. In DNA, the CDR3 is TGTGCCAGCAGCTTGTCCCACGGACAGGCGACAGAGACCCAGTACTTC. As protein: CASSLSHGQATETQYF.

This clonotype has only one observation. An end of the junction does not agree with germline; a read error may underlie this. The V and J genes are TRBV5-1 and TRBJ1-6, with TRBD1 as a possible D gene (5 bases). Germline V gene sequence: CDR1 SGHRS, CDR2 YFSETQ. The CDR3 runs to 18 residues. In DNA form, the CDR3 reads TGTGCCAACAGCTCGGGACCGACTGGGAACTCCTATAATTCACCCCTCCACTTT. Translation gives CANSSGPTGNSYNSPLHF.

The table lists this clonotype with a few counts. The genes are TRBV6-1 and TRBJ1-2; the D gene is possibly TRBD1 (5 bases). The CDR3 loop spans 13 amino acids. V lost 8 bases and J 2 bases, leaving 12 bases between the germline ends. Germline V gives CDR1 MNHNS, CDR2 SASEGT. The CDR3, as DNA: TGTGCCAGCGAGGCAGGGTTAAACTATGGCTACACCTTC. Encoded protein: CASEAGLNYGYTF.

The V gene is TRBV6-1, the J gene TRBJ2-1; the D gene is possibly TRBD1 (5 bases). The CDR3 spans 12 residues. Trimming stripped 11 bases from V and 4 bases from J, with 12 bases between. Looked up from germline, CDR1 is MNHNS and CDR2 is SASEGT. CDR3 sequence (DNA): TGTGCCCAGGGTGGGGCGTACAATGAGCAGTTCTTC. It yields the protein CAQGGAYNEQFF.

The J gene is TRBJ2-7, the V gene TRBV7-3; TRBD2 is a possible D gene (5 bases). Trimming stripped 8 bases from V and 6 bases from J, with 20 bases between. Per germline, CDR1 SGHTA and CDR2 FQGTGA. This CDR3 has 14 amino acids. CDR3 in DNA: TGTGCCAGCCCCGCCTCCGGGAAAAGCGTCGAGCAGTACTTC. Protein product: CASPASGKSVEQYF.

The chain carries TRBV7-2 and TRBJ2-6; D gene unclear. The CDR3 is 14 residues long. V was cut by 4 bases and J by 3 bases, with 7 bases left in between. Germline assignment: CDR1 SGHTA and CDR2 FQGNSA. This CDR3 reads CASSSELGANVLTF. The CDR3 nucleotides are TGTGCCAGCAGCTCCGAACTTGGGGCCAACGTCCTGACTTTC.

This clonotype was counted many times. This chain links TRBV18 with TRBJ1-6; TRBD1 might be the D (5 bases). CDR1 is KGHSH, CDR2 LQKENI, per germline. The ends were cut back, 2 bases at V and 0 bases at J, with 17 bases in the middle. The CDR3 sequence is 19 residues long. CDR3 in DNA: TGTGCCAGCTCACCAAGGGGACTCGACCAACACTCCTATAATTCACCCCTCCACTTT. It codes for CASSPRGLDQHSYNSPLHF.

In its sample, this clonotype was seen a few times. This chain joins TRBV5-5 and TRBJ2-2; TRBD1 matches at 7 bases. The germline V gene encodes CDR1 SGHKS and CDR2 YYEKEE (reference sequence). This CDR3 spans 16 amino acids. J was trimmed by 3 bases and V by 4 bases; bases with no gene match: 9. The CDR3 DNA follows: TGTGCCAGCAGCCACCGAGGGGGCGCGGACACCGGGGAGCTGTTTTTT. Protein: CASSHRGGADTGELFF.

V gene TRBV7-9 combines with J gene TRBJ1-2; TRBD1 is a possible D gene (5 bases). CDR1 SEHNR and CDR2 FQNEAQ come from the germline V gene (reference sequence). Trimming removed 2 bases from V and 1 base from J, with 8 bases in between. This CDR3 contains 14 residues. The CDR3 spells CASSLKDSNYGYTF. The CDR3, as DNA: TGTGCCAGCAGCTTAAAAGACAGTAACTATGGCTACACCTTC.

CDR3 sequence: CSAREENLTPNEQFF. In DNA form, the CDR3 reads TGCAGTGCTAGAGAGGAAAACCTCACGCCCAATGAGCAGTTCTTC. The V call is TRBV20-1, the J call TRBJ2-1, with D unclear. The CDR3 totals 15 residues. Trimming removed 0 bases from V and 6 bases from J, with 15 bases in between. CDR1 is DFQATT and CDR2 is SNEGSKA in the germline V gene (reference sequence).

The CDR3 spells CASSPVRETQYF. As DNA, the CDR3 is TGTGCCAGCTCACCAGTTAGGGAGACCCAGTACTTC. The chain is built from TRBV18 and TRBJ2-7; D not resolved. The DNA end lines up better with TRBJ2-5; the J call may be wrong. From germline, CDR1 is KGHSH and CDR2 LQKENI. The CDR3 consists of 12 residues.

The V and J genes are TRBV6-5 and TRBJ2-7; 7 bases are shared with TRBD1. The V gene end was trimmed by 4 bases and the J gene end by 9 bases; junction bases not matched to a gene: 9. The CDR3 consists of 13 residues. Germline V gives CDR1 MNHEY, CDR2 SVGAGI. The CDR3 loop reads CASSFGQVQGQYF. In DNA form, the CDR3 reads TGTGCCAGCAGTTTCGGACAGGTGCAGGGGCAGTACTTC.